A single sample gave rise to the 17 T cell receptor beta chains below, sequenced in a study of T cells of healthy individuals. TCRdb reprocessed the 5' RACE reads with MiXCR, giving one entry per CDR3 protein. The sample contains 65,000 to 95,000 distinct CDR3 sequences, around 5.1% of which appear only once. The origin of the receptors is a female donor in good health.

This clonotype was seen repeatedly, ten times or more. The chain carries TRBV20-1 and TRBJ2-1; D gene ambiguous. This CDR3 is built from 13 residues. In germline, CDR1 is DFQATT, CDR2 SNEGSKA (reference sequence). Trimming cost V 3 bases and J 4 bases, with 10 bases left between them. This CDR3 reads CSASRSPYNEQFF. CDR3 coding DNA: TGCAGTGCTAGTCGGTCACCTTACAATGAGCAGTTCTTC.

Many counts were recorded for this clonotype. The V and J genes are TRBV20-1 and TRBJ1-5, with 11 bases that match TRBD1. J was trimmed by 6 bases and V by 4 bases; bases with no gene match: 2. Germline CDR1 DFQATT, CDR2 SNEGSKA (reference sequence). The CDR3 runs to 13 residues. CDR3 protein: CSATDRGLQPQHF. In DNA form, the CDR3 reads TGCAGTGCTACGGACAGGGGGCTTCAGCCCCAGCATTTT.

This clonotype has at least ten counts. The rearrangement uses TRBV12-3 or TRBV12-4 and TRBJ2-1; TRBD2 matches at 7 bases. The CDR3 spans 13 residues. V dropped 4 bases and J dropped 9; count of bases not matched to a gene: 6. The CDR3 sequence: CASSWSGEGEQFF. In DNA form, the CDR3 reads TGTGCCAGCAGTTGGAGTGGGGAGGGTGAGCAGTTCTTC.

The sample holds a few counts of this clonotype. The chain couples TRBV5-1 to TRBJ1-2, with unresolved D. Germline CDR1 reads SGHRS; CDR2 reads YFSETQ. CDR3 length: 15 residues. Trimming stripped 0 bases from V and 6 bases from J, with 15 bases between. The CDR3 DNA sequence: TGCGCCAGCAGCTTGGCCGGATCCCGTCGGGATGGCTACACCTTC. Protein product: CASSLAGSRRDGYTF.

This clonotype came up many times. This rearrangement joins TRBV28 to TRBJ2-5; D is undetermined. This CDR3 is 13 amino acids long. The germline V and J ends were trimmed by 2 bases and 5 bases, with 9 bases remaining between them. Germline V gene data show CDR1 as MDHEN and CDR2 as SYDVKM. The CDR3 protein is CASSLPAPETQYF. The DNA of the CDR3 is TGTGCCAGCAGTTTACCGGCGCCGGAGACCCAGTACTTC.

Concerning this clonotype itself: A much larger clone lies a single base off, so this may be a read error. The chain links TRBV29-1 to TRBJ1-1, with D tentatively TRBD1 (6 bases). Deletions cut 8 bases from V and 1 base from J, with 17 bases between. Germline V gene sequence: CDR1 SQVTM, CDR2 ANQGSEA. This CDR3 has 14 residues. CDR3 sequence reads: CSIGQPSQNTEAFF. In DNA form, the CDR3 reads TGCAGCATCGGACAGCCTTCCCAGAACACTGAAGCTTTCTTT.

This clonotype appeared a few times. The J gene is TRBJ2-4, the V gene TRBV6-2 or TRBV6-3, with D possibly matching TRBD2 (6 bases). CDR1 MNHEY and CDR2 SVGEGT come from the germline V gene. Trimming removed 4 bases at V and 0 bases at J, with 16 bases between. This CDR3 is 17 amino acids long. DNA of the CDR3: TGTGCCAGCAGTTCGATAGTAGCGGCCATAGCCAAAAACATTCAGTACTTC. It encodes CASSSIVAAIAKNIQYF.

Ten or more counts support this clonotype. The CDR3 spells CASSDLDRGRYEQYF. The CDR3 DNA reads as TGTGCCAGCAGTGATCTTGACAGGGGACGGTACGAGCAGTACTTC. The J gene is TRBJ2-7, the V gene TRBV25-1, with 8 bases identical to TRBD1. The CDR3 extends over 15 amino acids. The ends lost 3 bases at V and 4 bases at J; junction bases unmatched: 8. CDR1 MGHDK and CDR2 SYGVNS come from the germline V gene.

Ten or more counts support this clonotype. The V gene is TRBV20-1, the J gene TRBJ1-1; the match to TRBD1 covers 8 bases. Germline V gene lookup returns CDR1 DFQATT and CDR2 SNEGSKA (reference sequence). The CDR3 consists of 13 residues. The V segment lost 6 bases and the J segment 8 bases; nucleotides outside the gene matches: 11. The CDR3 sequence: CSAQRTGRGEAFF. CDR3 sequence (DNA): TGCAGTGCGCAGAGGACAGGGCGAGGAGAAGCTTTCTTT.

In its sample, this clonotype was seen a few times. The chain combines TRBV7-2 with TRBJ1-3, with 7 bases lining up with TRBD1. The CDR3 extends over 18 amino acids. V was clipped by 1 base and J by 4 bases; unmatched bases: 13. Germline assignment: CDR1 SGHTA and CDR2 FQGNSA. CDR3 sequence: CASSLEGTAFLEGNTIYF. CDR3 nucleotide sequence: TGTGCCAGCAGCTTAGAAGGGACAGCTTTCCTGGAGGGAAACACCATATATTTT.

This clonotype came up many times. The chain is built from TRBV20-1 and TRBJ1-5, with 9 bases that match TRBD1. The CDR3 consists of 15 residues. Germline-derived CDR1 and CDR2 are DFQATT and SNEGSKA (reference sequence). The V segment lost 0 bases and the J segment 4 bases; nucleotides outside the gene matches: 4. DNA for the CDR3: TGCAGTGCTAGAGATTACGGACAGGGGAATCAGCCCCAGCATTTT. It yields the protein CSARDYGQGNQPQHF.

The chain links TRBV28 to TRBJ1-2; no clear D gene. V was cut by 1 base and J by 5 bases, with 11 bases left in between. This CDR3 is built from 14 residues. Germline loops: CDR1 MDHEN, CDR2 SYDVKM. Here the CDR3 reads CASSLYPRGYGYTF. For the CDR3, the DNA is TGTGCCAGCAGTTTATACCCCCGGGGATATGGCTACACCTTC.

This clonotype was counted at least ten times. The CDR3 loop is CASSYSRGRGDEQYF. The CDR3 DNA reads TGTGCCAGCAGTTACTCCAGGGGTCGAGGGGACGAGCAGTACTTC. The rearrangement joins TRBV6-5 to TRBJ2-7; D perhaps matches TRBD1 (6 bases). This CDR3 is 15 amino acids long. The V end was cut by 0 bases, the J end by 5 bases, with 14 bases between. Germline V lookup: CDR1 MNHEY, CDR2 SVGAGI.

Many counts were recorded for this clonotype. The V and J genes are TRBV27 and TRBJ1-1; no reliable D call. Germline CDR1 is MNHEY and CDR2 is SMNVEV (reference sequence). CDR3 length: 14 amino acids. The ends were cut back, 5 bases at V and 4 bases at J, with 14 bases in the middle. The CDR3 region has the DNA TGTGCCAGCAGTCCCGAGGGAGCCACCACTGAAGCTTTCTTT. Amino acids: CASSPEGATTEAFF.

This clonotype was detected only a few times. CDR3 nucleotides: TGTGCCAGCAGCGCCCGAGACCTAGGAAGCACAGATACGCAGTATTTT. Translated: CASSARDLGSTDTQYF. V and J are TRBV9 and TRBJ2-3; D remains unclear. V lost 3 bases and J lost 0, with 14 bases in between. In germline, CDR1 is SGDLS, CDR2 YYNGEE. The CDR3 has 16 residues. Full variable domain (outside the CDR3, taken from reference TRBV9 and TRBJ2-3): DSGVTQTPKHLITATGQRVTLRCSPRSGDLSVYWYQQSLDQGLQFLIQYYNGEERAKGNILERFSAQQFPDLHSELNLSSLELGDSALYFCASSARDLGSTDTQYFGPGTRLTVL.

The CDR3 sequence: CASSPPAGPPPPRAFF. The CDR3 DNA follows: TGTGCCAGCAGCCCCCCCGCGGGACCCCCCCCCCCGAGGGCTTTCTTT. This sequence joins TRBV7-8 and TRBJ1-1; D might be TRBD1 (5 bases). The CDR3 covers 16 residues. The V and J ends lost 5 bases and 11 bases respectively, with 27 bases between them. CDR1 and CDR2 (germline): SGHVS, FQNEAQ.

This clonotype was counted at least ten times. The genes are TRBV7-6 and TRBJ2-3; no clear D. V lost 3 bases to trimming and J lost 2 bases, with 9 bases between them. This CDR3 is 14 amino acids long. In germline, CDR1 is SGHVS, CDR2 FNYEAQ. The CDR3 spells CASSFAGSTDTQYF. The DNA of the CDR3 is TGTGCCAGCAGCTTCGCCGGATCCACAGATACGCAGTATTTT. The whole variable domain, filled in from reference TRBV7-6 and TRBJ2-3, reads GAGVSQSPRYKVTKRGQDVALRCDPISGHVSLYWYRQALGQGPEFLTYFNYEAQQDKSGLPNDRFSAERPEGSISTLTIQRTEQRDSAMYRCASSFAGSTDTQYFGPGTRLTVL.